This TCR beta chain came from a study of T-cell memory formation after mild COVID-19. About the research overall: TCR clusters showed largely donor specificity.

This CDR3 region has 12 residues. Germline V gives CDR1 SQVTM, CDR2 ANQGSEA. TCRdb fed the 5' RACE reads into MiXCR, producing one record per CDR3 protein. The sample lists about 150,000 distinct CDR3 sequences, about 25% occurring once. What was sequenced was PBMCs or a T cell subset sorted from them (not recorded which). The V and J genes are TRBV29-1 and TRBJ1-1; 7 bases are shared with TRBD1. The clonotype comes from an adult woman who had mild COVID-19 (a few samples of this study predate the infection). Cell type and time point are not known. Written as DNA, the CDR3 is TGCGGGACAGCTCCGATGAACACTGAAGCTTTCTTT. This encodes CGTAPMNTEAFF.